This entry lists 15 T cell receptor beta chains sequenced from one sample in a study of beta chain features in type 1 diabetes. Reverse transcription of all isolated RNA meant that expressed TCRB transcripts were sequenced. This table comes from immunoSEQ multiplex PCR, and its TCRdb copy is limited to in-frame clones, with some not included. The sample has over 700,000 clones, 17% seen once. Sequenced: naive CD4+ T cells from blood. The receptors stem from a woman aged 18-29 years in good health.

The CDR3 sequence: CSAGPFSEQFF. The DNA of the CDR3 is TGCAGTGCTGGACCGTTTAGTGAGCAGTTCTTC. The genes are TRBV20-1 and TRBJ2-1; no reliable D call. The CDR3 has 11 amino acids. The germline gives CDR1 DFQATT, CDR2 SNEGSKA (reference sequence). V lost 5 bases and J 9 bases, leaving 11 bases between the germline ends.

This clone was seen once. The chain employs TRBV7-3 and TRBJ1-1; D unclear. The V and J ends lost 5 bases and 1 base respectively, with 11 bases between them. This CDR3 spans 14 amino acids. Germline CDR1 and CDR2: SGHTA and FQGTGA. The CDR3 protein is CASSPPTRNTEAFF. The CDR3 bases are TGTGCCAGCAGCCCCCCCACCCGGAACACTGAAGCTTTCTTT.

The chain has TRBV10-3 and TRBJ1-1, with TRBD1 as a possible D gene (5 bases). Germline CDR1 ENHRY, CDR2 SYGVKD. V was shortened by 6 bases and J by 4 bases, with 12 bases between the two germline ends. The CDR3 is made up of 13 amino acids. CDR3 DNA sequence: TGTGCCATCAGGGGGGATGTATTCACTGAAGCTTTCTTT. Amino acids: CAIRGDVFTEAFF.

The genes are TRBV2 and TRBJ2-2; D is perhaps TRBD1 or TRBD2 (6 bases each). The CDR3 consists of 13 residues. From germline, CDR1 is SNHLY and CDR2 FYNNEI. V lost 7 bases to trimming and J lost 7 bases, with 13 bases between them. Here the CDR3 reads CASTGGANGELFF. The CDR3 coding sequence is TGTGCCAGCACCGGGGGCGCGAACGGGGAGCTGTTTTTT.

This rearrangement joins TRBV5-1 to TRBJ2-1; 10 bases agree with TRBD2. There are 18 residues in the CDR3. The trim removed 0 bases at V and 5 bases at J, leaving 11 bases unmatched. The germline V gene has CDR1 SGHRS and CDR2 YFSETQ. CDR3 sequence (DNA): TGCGCCAGCAGCTTGGGACTAGCGGGCCCCGGATCGGACAATGAGCAGTTCTTC. Amino acids: CASSLGLAGPGSDNEQFF.

The rearrangement links TRBV11-2 to TRBJ1-5; D is perhaps TRBD1 (5 bases). In germline, CDR1 is SGHAT, CDR2 FQNNGV. V lost 1 base and J lost 9, with 13 bases in between. This CDR3 is 14 amino acids long. The CDR3 DNA follows: TGTGCCAGCAGCTTAGCGTTGGACATGGGGCCCCAGCATTTT. As protein: CASSLALDMGPQHF.

This clone was counted only a few times. This chain links TRBV6-5 with TRBJ1-3; D is ambiguous. This CDR3 is 13 amino acids long. Trimming cost V 7 bases and J 4 bases, with 11 bases left between them. Germline V gene data show CDR1 as MNHEY and CDR2 as SVGAGI. The CDR3 DNA reads TGTGCCAGCAACCGGGAGGGCGGAAACACCATATATTTT. This encodes CASNREGGNTIYF.

The table lists this clone with a few counts. V is TRBV15 and J is TRBJ2-4, with D possibly being TRBD1 or TRBD2 (5 bases each). Trimming took off 11 bases at V and 2 bases at J, with 16 bases between the two ends. This CDR3 has 14 amino acids. The germline V gene has CDR1 LNHNV and CDR2 YYDKDF (reference sequence). CDR3 in DNA: TGTGCCCAACCAGGGAGTTTGCCCAAAAACATTCAGTACTTC. Amino acids: CAQPGSLPKNIQYF.

Ten or more counts support this clone. The chain uses TRBV7-9 and TRBJ1-2; possibly TRBD1 for D (5 bases). With 3 bases removed from V and 6 bases from J, the gap between germline ends came to 11 bases. This CDR3 spans 13 amino acids. Germline values: CDR1 SEHNR, CDR2 FQNEAQ (reference sequence). This CDR3 reads CASSFPAGNGYTF. The CDR3 DNA reads as TGTGCCAGCAGCTTCCCCGCAGGGAATGGCTACACCTTC.

Ten or more counts support this clone. The V call is TRBV5-6, the J call TRBJ2-1; D is undetermined. The CDR3 covers 11 residues. Germline assignment: CDR1 SGHDT and CDR2 YYEEEE. Trimming pared 4 bases from V and 9 bases from J, leaving 8 bases between. The CDR3 bases are TGTGCCAGCAGCCGTTGGGGTGAGCAGTTCTTC. Translated, it gives CASSRWGEQFF.

The chain couples TRBV5-1 to TRBJ1-2; 9 bases are a match to TRBD1. This CDR3 spans 17 amino acids. CDR1 is SGHRS, CDR2 YFSETQ, per germline. The ends lost 0 bases at V and 6 bases at J; junction bases unmatched: 12. The CDR3 sequence: CASSLGDRVLADDGYTF. The CDR3 region has the DNA TGCGCCAGCAGCTTGGGGGACAGGGTGTTAGCCGATGATGGCTACACCTTC.

This clone was detected a few times. The V call is TRBV27, the J call TRBJ1-2; 8 bases map to TRBD1. Trimming at V came to 3 bases and at J to 3 bases, leaving 3 bases not matched to a gene. CDR3 length: 14 residues. CDR1 is MNHEY and CDR2 is SMNVEV in the germline V gene (reference sequence). The CDR3: CASSFKQGDYGYTF. Written as DNA, the CDR3 is TGTGCCAGCAGTTTTAAACAGGGGGACTATGGCTACACCTTC.

The chain combines TRBV5-1 with TRBJ2-7; unclear D gene. From germline, CDR1 is SGHRS and CDR2 YFSETQ. The V gene lost 1 base and the J gene lost 1 base, with 9 bases spanning the gap. This CDR3 is built from 14 residues. CDR3: CASSLKSESYEQYF. The CDR3 nucleotides read TGCGCCAGCAGCTTGAAATCGGAATCCTACGAGCAGTACTTC.

There are a few counts of this clone. J is TRBJ2-2 and V is TRBV29-1; 8 bases align to TRBD2. Germline CDR1 and CDR2: SQVTM and ANQGSEA. With 4 bases clipped from V and 0 bases from J, the junction kept 4 bases outside the gene matches. The CDR3 runs 15 residues. The CDR3 DNA sequence: TGCAGCGTTGCCGTGGGACTAGCGAACACCGGGGAGCTGTTTTTT. It translates to CSVAVGLANTGELFF.

V usage is TRBV19 and J usage is TRBJ2-7; D might be TRBD1 (6 bases). Looked up from germline, CDR1 is LNHDA and CDR2 is SQIVND (reference sequence). The V gene lost 5 bases and the J gene lost 6 bases, with 20 bases spanning the gap. The CDR3 covers 15 residues. The CDR3 loop reads CASSLDRDTAGEQYF. In nucleotides, the CDR3 is TGTGCCAGTAGTCTCGACCGGGACACGGCGGGCGAGCAGTACTTC.